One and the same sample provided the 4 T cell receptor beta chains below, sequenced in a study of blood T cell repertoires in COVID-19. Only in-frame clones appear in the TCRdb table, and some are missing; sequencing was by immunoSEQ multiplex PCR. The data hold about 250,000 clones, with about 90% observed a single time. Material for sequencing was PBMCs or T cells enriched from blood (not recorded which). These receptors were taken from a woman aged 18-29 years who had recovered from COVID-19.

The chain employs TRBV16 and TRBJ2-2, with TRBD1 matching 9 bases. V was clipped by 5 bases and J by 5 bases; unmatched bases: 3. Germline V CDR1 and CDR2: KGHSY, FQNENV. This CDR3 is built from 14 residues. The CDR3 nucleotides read TGTGCCAGCAGCTTGGGACAGGGAACCGGGGAGCTGTTTTTT. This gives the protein CASSLGQGTGELFF.

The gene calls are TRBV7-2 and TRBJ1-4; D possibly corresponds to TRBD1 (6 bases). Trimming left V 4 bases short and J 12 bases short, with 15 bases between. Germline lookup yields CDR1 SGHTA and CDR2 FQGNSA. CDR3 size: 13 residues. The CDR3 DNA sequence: TGTGCCAGCAGCTCGACAGGAGGCCGCGAACTGTTTTTT. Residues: CASSSTGGRELFF. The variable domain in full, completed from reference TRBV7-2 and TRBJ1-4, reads GAGVSQSPSNKVTEKGKDVELRCDPISGHTALYWYRQSLGQGLEFLIYFQGNSAPDKSGLPSDRFSAERTGGSVSTLTIQRTQQEDSAVYLCASSSTGGRELFFGSGTQLSVL.

CDR3 nucleotides: TGTGCCACCAGCAGAGATTCAGGTCGGGAAAAACTGTTTTTT. It yields the protein CATSRDSGREKLFF. The chain joins TRBV15 to TRBJ1-4; D is unresolved. The germline gives CDR1 LNHNV, CDR2 YYDKDF (reference sequence). This CDR3 comprises 14 residues. V was clipped by 0 bases and J by 8 bases, with 10 bases between them.

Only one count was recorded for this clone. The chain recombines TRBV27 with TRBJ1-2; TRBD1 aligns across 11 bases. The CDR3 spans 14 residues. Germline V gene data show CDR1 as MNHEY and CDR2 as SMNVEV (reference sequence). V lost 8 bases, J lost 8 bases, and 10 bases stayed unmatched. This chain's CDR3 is CASGRTGGLWGYTF. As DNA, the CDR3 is TGTGCCAGCGGTCGGACAGGGGGCTTGTGGGGCTACACCTTC.